This TCR beta chain comes out of a study of T cell responses to AZD1222 COVID-19 vaccine. The ends were cut back, 0 bases at V and 4 bases at J, with 10 bases in the middle. Germline V gene sequence: CDR1 WNHNN, CDR2 SYGVQD (reference sequence). The CDR3 sequence is 15 residues long. Produced via immunoSEQ multiplex PCR; TCRdb's table is partial and in-frame only. The sample holds about 150,000 clones; over 90% are singletons and the top ten take approximately 1.8%. General study results and limits: Spike as a whole was targeted by vaccine-associated CD4 TCRs, dominant at 160-218 and 743-854. Per reports, nearly half of all spike-specific TCRs target regions that are unmutated in variants. It should be noted that donors were predominantly white British and more often female, and clonal diversity was possibly underestimated. Baseline seropositivity occurred in only six AZD1222 recipients.

For this clone: Its antigen is still unknown.

The TCR comes from an adult in good health. The sample here was peripheral blood, taken on day 0 of AZD1222 vaccination. The V and J genes are TRBV10-1 and TRBJ1-5; tentative D call: TRBD1 (5 bases). The CDR3 coding sequence is TGCGCCAGCAGTGAGTCGAACTGGGGGAATCAGCCCCAGCATTTT. Its translation is CASSESNWGNQPQHF.